The subject of this entry is one TCR beta chain. What it binds is not known. The source of the sample is a study of cytomegalovirus exposure and HLA in healthy donors. The overall study: Membership in the Caucasian-associated ancestry cluster was found for about 84% of a few hundred genotyped donors.

The CDR3 consists of 14 residues. The V gene's germline CDR1 is SGHVS and CDR2 FQNEAQ. The V end lost 4 bases, the J end lost 9 bases, and 16 bases lay between the germline ends. Primers: 60 Vbeta forward and 13 Jbeta reverse. Profiled with immunoSEQ multiplex PCR; TCRdb holds only in-frame clones, not every one. The sample yields fewer than 150,000 clones, roughly 76% seen once. Broader study findings: Later analysis placed DRB1 highest and HLA-C lowest in TCR association rates, which differed by HLA locus.

This chain connects TRBV7-8 to TRBJ2-1; D might be TRBD2 (7 bases). This TCR was sampled from a man younger than 35 in good health and CMV-seronegative. Sequencing input: PBMCs. This chain's CDR3 is CASSSLGGGAEQFF. In DNA, the CDR3 is TGTGCCAGCAGCTCCTTAGGGGGGGGCGCTGAGCAGTTCTTC.